Shown below are 10 T cell receptor beta chains from a single sample sequenced in a study of blood T cell repertoires in COVID-19. This table comes from immunoSEQ multiplex PCR, and its TCRdb copy is limited to in-frame clones, with some not included. The sample holds over 300,000 clones, 80% to 90% seen once. Sequences were obtained from PBMCs or T cells enriched from blood (not recorded which). The origin of the receptors is a young woman who had recovered from COVID-19.

The chain recombines TRBV18 with TRBJ1-2; D not resolved. The CDR3 totals 14 residues. Trimming removed 2 bases from V and 5 bases from J, with 12 bases in between. The germline V gene has CDR1 KGHSH and CDR2 LQKENI. CDR3 in DNA: TGTGCCAGCTCACCAAGAACGAGCGATTATGGCTACACCTTC. Encoded protein: CASSPRTSDYGYTF.

This chain uses TRBV3-1 (or the pseudogene TRBV3-2) with TRBJ2-1; TRBD2 aligns across 13 bases. The germline V gene encodes CDR1 LGHDT and CDR2 YNNKEL (reference sequence). Trimming removed 6 bases from V and 7 bases from J; junction bases left unmatched: 6. This CDR3 comprises 15 residues. The CDR3 DNA reads TGTGCCAGCAGACTACTAGCGGGAGGGCCTAATGAGCAGTTCTTC. Amino acids: CASRLLAGGPNEQFF.

The chain has TRBV7-2 and TRBJ1-6; D is unclear. The V end lost 1 base, the J end lost 7 bases, and 5 bases lay between the germline ends. The CDR3 runs 13 residues. The germline V gene has CDR1 SGHTA and CDR2 FQGNSA. The CDR3 protein is CASSLDWNSPLHF. Here the CDR3 DNA reads TGTGCCAGCAGCTTAGACTGGAATTCACCCCTCCACTTT.

About this clone: The germline gene is not matched at one end of the junction; a read error may be the cause. The chain carries TRBV4-1 and TRBJ2-4; 7 bases agree with TRBD1. Germline-derived CDR1 and CDR2 are MGHRA and YSYEKL. The CDR3 runs 15 residues. In DNA, the CDR3 is TGCGCCAGCAGCCTGGGGACAGTAGACAAAACCATTCAGTACTTC. Its translation is CASSLGTVDKTIQYF.

The gene calls are TRBV11-2 and TRBJ2-7, with 9 nucleotides matching TRBD1. The CDR3 has 19 residues. Germline CDR1 and CDR2: SGHAT and FQNNGV. Trimming removed 0 bases from V and 1 base from J; junction bases left unmatched: 13. The CDR3 here is CASSLEGQGPVRESYEQYF. CDR3 nucleotides: TGTGCCAGCAGCTTAGAGGGACAGGGTCCTGTCCGAGAGTCCTACGAGCAGTACTTC.

The chain carries TRBV5-5 and TRBJ2-7; D is possibly TRBD2 (6 bases). CDR1 is SGHKS and CDR2 is YYEKEE in the germline V gene (reference sequence). There are 13 residues in the CDR3. V dropped 0 bases and J dropped 12 bases, with 16 bases sitting between them. For the CDR3, the DNA is TGTGCCAGCAGCTTGGAGGCAGGACTAAGGGGGTACTTC. As protein: CASSLEAGLRGYF. Looking up the rest from reference TRBV5-5 and TRBJ2-7 gives the full variable domain: DAGVTQSPTHLIKTRGQQVTLRCSPISGHKSVSWYQQVLGQGPQFIFQYYEKEERGRGNFPDRFSARQFPNYSSELNVNALLLGDSALYLCASSLEAGLRGYFGPGTRLTVT.

This clone was counted between two and nine times. This sample includes further DNA sequences coding for the same CDR3. The chain combines TRBV19 with TRBJ1-1, with D unclear. CDR3 length: 13 residues. Deletions cut 1 base from V and 0 bases from J, with 3 bases between. CDR1 is LNHDA, CDR2 SQIVND, per germline (reference sequence). The CDR3 protein is CASSIAVNTEAFF. CDR3 nucleotides: TGTGCCAGTAGTATAGCGGTGAACACTGAAGCTTTCTTT.

V usage is TRBV3-1 (or the pseudogene TRBV3-2) and J usage is TRBJ1-1; TRBD1 aligns across 7 bases. The CDR3 runs 15 residues. V was clipped by 0 bases and J by 4 bases; unmatched bases: 5. CDR1 and CDR2 (germline): LGHDT, YNNKEL (reference sequence). CDR3 nucleotides: TGTGCCAGCAGCCAAGAATCGTCAGGGGGCACTGAAGCTTTCTTT. Protein product: CASSQESSGGTEAFF.

Notes on this clone: Different DNA sequences within this sample yield the same CDR3. This chain uses TRBV18 with TRBJ1-1; D is uncertain. The CDR3 has 13 residues. Germline CDR1 and CDR2: KGHSH and LQKENI. Trimming shortened V by 6 bases and J by 0 bases, and 8 bases separated the two germline ends. Here the CDR3 DNA reads TGTGCCAGCTCCCCCGGGTTGAACACTGAAGCTTTCTTT. Translation gives CASSPGLNTEAFF.

This clone was seen just once. The chain links TRBV2 to TRBJ1-2; weak D call: TRBD1 (6 bases). The germline gives CDR1 SNHLY, CDR2 FYNNEI. The CDR3 has 13 amino acids. V was cut by 7 bases and J by 8 bases, with 17 bases left in between. The CDR3 spells CASTGVGSQGYTF. CDR3 DNA: TGTGCCAGCACAGGGGTAGGGTCACAAGGCTACACCTTC.